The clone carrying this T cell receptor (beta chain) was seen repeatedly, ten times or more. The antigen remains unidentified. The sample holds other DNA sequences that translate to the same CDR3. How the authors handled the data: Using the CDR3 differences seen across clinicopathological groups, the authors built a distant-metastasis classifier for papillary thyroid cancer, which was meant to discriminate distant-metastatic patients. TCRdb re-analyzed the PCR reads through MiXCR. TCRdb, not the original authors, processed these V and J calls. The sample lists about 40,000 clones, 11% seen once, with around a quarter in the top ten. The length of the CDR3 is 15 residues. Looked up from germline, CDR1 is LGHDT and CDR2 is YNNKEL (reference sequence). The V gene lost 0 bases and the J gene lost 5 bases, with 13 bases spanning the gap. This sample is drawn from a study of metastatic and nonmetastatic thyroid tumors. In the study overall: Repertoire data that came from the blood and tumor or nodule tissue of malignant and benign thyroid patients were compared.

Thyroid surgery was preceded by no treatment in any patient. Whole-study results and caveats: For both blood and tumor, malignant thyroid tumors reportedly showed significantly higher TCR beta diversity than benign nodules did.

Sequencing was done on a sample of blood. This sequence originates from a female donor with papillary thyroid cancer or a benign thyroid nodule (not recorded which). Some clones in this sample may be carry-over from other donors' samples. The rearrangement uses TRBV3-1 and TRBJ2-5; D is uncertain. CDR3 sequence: CASSQEVGRWETQYF. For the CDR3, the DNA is TGTGCCAGCAGCCAAGAGGTAGGGCGGTGGGAGACCCAGTACTTC.